The following is a TCR beta chain sequence with its context. No antigen is known for it. Assay used: immunoSEQ multiplex PCR; TCRdb lists only in-frame clones, some missing. The data contain around 180,000 clones, over 75% of them seen just once; the ten biggest clones take up around 6.9%. The data belong to a study of T cell responses to AZD1222 COVID-19 vaccine. Points from the study as a whole: Females made up more of the donors, who were largely white British, and clonal diversity may have come out too low.

Germline CDR1 reads KGHSH; CDR2 reads LQKENI. V shed 3 bases and J shed 6 bases, with 11 bases lying between them. The CDR3 is 13 residues long. The V gene is TRBV18, the J gene TRBJ1-2; D not certain. The sequencing used peripheral blood, collected on day 0 of AZD1222 vaccination. The receptor was isolated from an adult in good health. The CDR3 is CASSPEWNDGYTF. CDR3 nucleotide sequence: TGTGCCAGCTCACCCGAGTGGAACGATGGCTACACCTTC.